Sequencing of this TCR beta chain was carried out in a study of blood T cells in healthy people across ages. Germline CDR1 reads DFQATT; CDR2 reads SNEGSKA (reference sequence). The CDR3 length is 17 residues. Trimming stripped 4 bases from V and 1 base from J, with 22 bases between. In its sample, this clonotype was seen a few times. Next came a second PCR, run for about 6 to 12 cycles, which used a sample-barcoded 5' primer along with a J-beta primer mix. With 12 random nucleotides, a template-switch adaptor tagged each individual cDNA molecule. Sequencing recovered at least 2.5 million CDR3-containing paired-end reads from each sample. Via MiXCR, TCRdb re-called the 5' RACE reads, giving one row per CDR3 protein. The sample has 1.5 million to 2 million distinct CDR3 sequences, about 35% seen once; the top ten hold 10% to 12%.

This chain connects TRBV20-1 to TRBJ1-1; D is uncertain. This receptor was obtained from a woman aged 25 to 39 in good health. The sequenced sample consisted of blood. The CDR3 loop is CSAKLSFRLSTNTEAFF. CDR3 DNA sequence: TGCAGTGCTAAACTATCGTTCAGGCTTTCTACGAACACTGAAGCTTTCTTT.